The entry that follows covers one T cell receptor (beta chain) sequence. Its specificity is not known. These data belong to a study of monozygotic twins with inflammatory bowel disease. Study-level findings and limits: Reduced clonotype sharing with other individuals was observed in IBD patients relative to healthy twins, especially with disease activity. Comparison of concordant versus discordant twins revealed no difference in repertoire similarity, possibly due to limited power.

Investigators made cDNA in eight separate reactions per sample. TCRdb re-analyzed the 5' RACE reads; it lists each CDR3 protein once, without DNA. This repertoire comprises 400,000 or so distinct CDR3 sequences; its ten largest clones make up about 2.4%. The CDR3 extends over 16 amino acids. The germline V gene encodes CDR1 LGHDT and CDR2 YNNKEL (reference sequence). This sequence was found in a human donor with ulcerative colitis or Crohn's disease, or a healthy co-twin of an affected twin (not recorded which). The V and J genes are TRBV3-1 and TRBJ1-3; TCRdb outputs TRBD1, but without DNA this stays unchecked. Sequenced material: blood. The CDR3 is CASSVPGQLRGNTIYF.